This TCR beta chain emerged from a study of blood T cell repertoires in COVID-19. Original handling: Nucleated cell counts were estimated from reference gene primer amplification. The protocol was immunoSEQ multiplex PCR, while the TCRdb copy is restricted to in-frame clones and leaves out a portion. The V and J calls and clone size are taken from that table; D and trimming were inferred from the DNA. The sample has fewer than 200,000 clones, about nine tenths seen once. Which cohort a participant joined came from the clinical history participants gave. Germline V gene lookup returns CDR1 SGHAT and CDR2 FQNNGV. This CDR3 has 16 residues. Losses at the gene ends were 5 bases for V and 6 bases for J; bases not matched to a gene: 11.

The receptor's source is a woman under 30 who had recovered from COVID-19. Sequencing was done on a sample of PBMCs or T cells enriched from blood (not recorded which). The chain couples TRBV11-2 to TRBJ1-2; 11 bases fit TRBD1. The CDR3 DNA is TGTGCCAGCAGCCGCCCCGGGACAGGGGGTAGTAATGGCTACACCTTC. As protein: CASSRPGTGGSNGYTF.